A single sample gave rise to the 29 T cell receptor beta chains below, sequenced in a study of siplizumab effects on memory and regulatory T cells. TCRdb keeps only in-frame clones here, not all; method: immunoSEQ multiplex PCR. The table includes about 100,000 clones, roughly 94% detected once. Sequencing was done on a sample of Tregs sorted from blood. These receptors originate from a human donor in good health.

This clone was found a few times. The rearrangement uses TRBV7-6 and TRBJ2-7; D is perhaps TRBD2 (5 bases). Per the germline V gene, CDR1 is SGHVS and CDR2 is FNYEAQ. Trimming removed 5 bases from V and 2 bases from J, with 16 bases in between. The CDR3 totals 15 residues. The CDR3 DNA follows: TGTGCCAGCAGCCTTCGGGAAGCGCTAACCTACGAGCAGTACTTC. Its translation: CASSLREALTYEQYF.

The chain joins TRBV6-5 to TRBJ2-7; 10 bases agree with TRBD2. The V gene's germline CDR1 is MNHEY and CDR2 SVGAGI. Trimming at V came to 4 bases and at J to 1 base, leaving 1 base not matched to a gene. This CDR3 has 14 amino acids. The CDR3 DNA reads TGTGCCAGCAGTTGGGGACTAGCGTCCTACGAGCAGTACTTC. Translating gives CASSWGLASYEQYF.

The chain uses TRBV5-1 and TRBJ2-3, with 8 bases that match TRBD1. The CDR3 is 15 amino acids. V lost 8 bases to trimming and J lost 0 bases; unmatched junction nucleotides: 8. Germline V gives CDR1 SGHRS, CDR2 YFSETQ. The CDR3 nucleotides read TGCGCCAGTTCTAAGACAGGGGCTAGCACAGATACGCAGTATTTT. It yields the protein CASSKTGASTDTQYF.

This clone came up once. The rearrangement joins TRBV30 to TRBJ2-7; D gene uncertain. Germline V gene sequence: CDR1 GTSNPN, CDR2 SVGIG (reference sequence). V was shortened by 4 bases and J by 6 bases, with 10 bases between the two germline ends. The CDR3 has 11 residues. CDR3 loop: CAWTNGVEQYF. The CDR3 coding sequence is TGTGCCTGGACCAATGGGGTCGAGCAGTACTTC. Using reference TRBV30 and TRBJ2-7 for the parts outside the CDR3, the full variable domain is SQTIHQWPATLVQPVGSPLSLECTVEGTSNPNLYWYRQAAGRGLQLLFYSVGIGQISSEVPQNLSASRPQDRQFILSSKKLLLSDSGFYLCAWTNGVEQYFGPGTRLTVT.

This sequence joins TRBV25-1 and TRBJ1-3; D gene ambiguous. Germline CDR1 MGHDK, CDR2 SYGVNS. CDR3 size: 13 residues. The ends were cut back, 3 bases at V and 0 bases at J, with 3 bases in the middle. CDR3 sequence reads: CASSENSGNTIYF. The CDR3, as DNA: TGTGCCAGCAGTGAGAACTCTGGAAACACCATATATTTT.

The CDR3 DNA sequence: TGTGCCAGCGGTCCCCCGGGACTAGCGTTAGGCAATGAGCAGTTCTTC. It codes for CASGPPGLALGNEQFF. V is TRBV11-2 and J is TRBJ2-1; TRBD2 agrees at 10 bases. V shed 8 bases and J 6 bases; nucleotides not matched to a gene: 13. This CDR3 is built from 16 residues. CDR1 and CDR2 from the germline V gene are SGHAT and FQNNGV.

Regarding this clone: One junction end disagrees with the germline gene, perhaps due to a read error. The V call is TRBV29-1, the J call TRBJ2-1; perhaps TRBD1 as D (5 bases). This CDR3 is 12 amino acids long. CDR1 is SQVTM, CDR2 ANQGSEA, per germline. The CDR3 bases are TGCAGCGCCACCTCAGGGTACACTGAGCAGTTCTTC. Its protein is CSATSGYTEQFF.

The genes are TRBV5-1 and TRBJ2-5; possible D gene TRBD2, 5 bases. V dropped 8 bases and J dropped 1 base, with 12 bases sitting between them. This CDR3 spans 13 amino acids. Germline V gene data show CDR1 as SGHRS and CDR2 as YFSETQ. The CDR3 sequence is CASQSRGQETQYF. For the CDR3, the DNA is TGCGCCAGTCAAAGTCGGGGCCAAGAGACCCAGTACTTC.

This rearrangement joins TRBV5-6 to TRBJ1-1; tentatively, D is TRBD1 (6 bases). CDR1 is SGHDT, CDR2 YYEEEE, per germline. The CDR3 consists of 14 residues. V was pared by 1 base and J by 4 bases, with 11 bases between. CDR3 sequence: CASSLYSGVTEAFF. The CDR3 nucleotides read TGTGCCAGCAGCTTGTATTCAGGGGTCACTGAAGCTTTCTTT.

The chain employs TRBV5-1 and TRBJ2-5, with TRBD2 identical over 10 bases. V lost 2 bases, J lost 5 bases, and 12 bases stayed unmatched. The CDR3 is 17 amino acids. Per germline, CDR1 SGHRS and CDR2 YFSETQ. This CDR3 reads CASSFLTSGSGGETQYF. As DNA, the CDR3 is TGCGCCAGCAGCTTCCTGACTAGCGGGTCGGGCGGGGAGACCCAGTACTTC.

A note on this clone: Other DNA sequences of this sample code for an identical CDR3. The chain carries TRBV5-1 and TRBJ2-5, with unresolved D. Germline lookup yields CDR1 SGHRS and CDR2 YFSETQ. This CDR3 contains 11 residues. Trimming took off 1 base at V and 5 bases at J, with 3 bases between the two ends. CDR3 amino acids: CASSLRETQYF. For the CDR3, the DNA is TGCGCCAGCAGCTTGCGGGAGACCCAGTACTTC.

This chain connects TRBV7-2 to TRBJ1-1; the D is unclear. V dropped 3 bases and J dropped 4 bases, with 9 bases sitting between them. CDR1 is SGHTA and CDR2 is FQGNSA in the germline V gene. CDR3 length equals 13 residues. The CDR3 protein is CASSFFGGTEAFF. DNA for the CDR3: TGTGCCAGCAGCTTCTTCGGCGGCACTGAAGCTTTCTTT.

CDR3 loop: CASSLAGHRYNEQFF. The CDR3 nucleotides read TGTGCCAGCAGCTTAGCGGGCCACCGCTACAATGAGCAGTTCTTC. The chain joins TRBV7-8 to TRBJ2-1, with no clear D. Germline lookup yields CDR1 SGHVS and CDR2 FQNEAQ. V lost 0 bases to trimming and J lost 3 bases, with 9 bases between them. CDR3 length: 15 residues.

The CDR3 region has the DNA TGCGCCAGCCGGGACAGGGACACCGGGGAGCTGTTTTTT. Its protein product is CASRDRDTGELFF. The gene calls are TRBV10-1 and TRBJ2-2; 9 nucleotides agree with TRBD1. Unmatched junction bases numbered 1, after V lost 8 bases and J lost 3 bases. Germline loops: CDR1 WNHNN, CDR2 SYGVQD (reference sequence). The CDR3 contains 13 residues.

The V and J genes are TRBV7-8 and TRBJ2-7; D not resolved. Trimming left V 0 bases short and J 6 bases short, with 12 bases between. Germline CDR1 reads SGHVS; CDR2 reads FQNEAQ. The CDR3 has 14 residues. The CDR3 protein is CASSLAGRSGEQYF. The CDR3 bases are TGTGCCAGCAGCTTAGCTGGCCGTTCTGGCGAGCAGTACTTC.

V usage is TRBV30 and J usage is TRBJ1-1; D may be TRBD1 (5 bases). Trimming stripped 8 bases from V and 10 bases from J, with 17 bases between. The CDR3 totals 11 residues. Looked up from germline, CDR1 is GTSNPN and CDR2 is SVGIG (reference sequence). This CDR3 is CAALRGLSAFF. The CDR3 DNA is TGTGCCGCCCTGAGGGGCCTCTCAGCTTTCTTT.

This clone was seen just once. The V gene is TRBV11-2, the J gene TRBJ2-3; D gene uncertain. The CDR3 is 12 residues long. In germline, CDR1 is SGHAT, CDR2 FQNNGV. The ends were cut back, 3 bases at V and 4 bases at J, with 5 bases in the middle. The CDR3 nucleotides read TGTGCCAGCAGCTTTGTTTCAGATACGCAGTATTTT. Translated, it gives CASSFVSDTQYF.

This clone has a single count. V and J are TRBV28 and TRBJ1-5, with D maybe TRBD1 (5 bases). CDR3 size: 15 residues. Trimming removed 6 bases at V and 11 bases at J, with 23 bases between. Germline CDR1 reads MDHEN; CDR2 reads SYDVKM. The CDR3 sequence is CASSQGGTVGKSQHF. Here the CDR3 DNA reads TGTGCCAGCAGCCAGGGAGGTACAGTAGGTAAGTCCCAGCATTTT.

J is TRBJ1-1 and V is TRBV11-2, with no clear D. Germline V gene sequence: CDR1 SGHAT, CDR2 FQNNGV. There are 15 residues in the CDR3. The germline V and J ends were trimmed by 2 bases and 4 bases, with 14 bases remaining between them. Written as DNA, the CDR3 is TGTGCCAGCAGCTTAAATGTCGGTGGGAGCACTGAAGCTTTCTTT. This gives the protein CASSLNVGGSTEAFF.

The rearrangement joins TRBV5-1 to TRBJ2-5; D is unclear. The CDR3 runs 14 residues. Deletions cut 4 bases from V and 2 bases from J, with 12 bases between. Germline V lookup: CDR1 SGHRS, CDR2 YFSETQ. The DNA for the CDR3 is TGCGCCAGCAGCCCGGCACCAATTCAAGAGACCCAGTACTTC. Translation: CASSPAPIQETQYF.

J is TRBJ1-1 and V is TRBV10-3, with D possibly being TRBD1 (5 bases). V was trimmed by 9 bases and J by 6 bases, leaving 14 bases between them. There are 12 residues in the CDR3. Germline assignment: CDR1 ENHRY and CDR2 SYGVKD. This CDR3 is CAIRGSRAEAFF. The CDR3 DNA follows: TGTGCCATTAGGGGATCAAGGGCTGAAGCTTTCTTT.

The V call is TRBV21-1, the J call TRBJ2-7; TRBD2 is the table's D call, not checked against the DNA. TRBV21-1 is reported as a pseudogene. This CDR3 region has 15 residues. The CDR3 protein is CASSSYWVAPYEQYF. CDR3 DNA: TGTGCCAGCAGCTCATATTGGGTAGCCCCCTACGAGCAGTACTTC.

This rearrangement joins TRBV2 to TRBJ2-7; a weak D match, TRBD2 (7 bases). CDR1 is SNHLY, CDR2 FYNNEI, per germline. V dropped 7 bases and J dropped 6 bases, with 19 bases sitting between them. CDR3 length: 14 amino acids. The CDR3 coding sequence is TGTGCCAGCATCAGTCTCTGGGGGGGCGGCGAGCAGTACTTC. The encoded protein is CASISLWGGGEQYF.

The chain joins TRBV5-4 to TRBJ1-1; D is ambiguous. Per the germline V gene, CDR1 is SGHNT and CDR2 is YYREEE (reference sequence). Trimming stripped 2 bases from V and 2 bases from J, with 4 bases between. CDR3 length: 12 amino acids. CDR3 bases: TGTGCCAGCAGCTTCGTAAACACTGAAGCTTTCTTT. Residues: CASSFVNTEAFF.

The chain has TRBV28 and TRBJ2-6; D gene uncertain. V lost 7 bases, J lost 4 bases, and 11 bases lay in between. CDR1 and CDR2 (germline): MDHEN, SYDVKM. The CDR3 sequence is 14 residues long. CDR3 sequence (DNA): TGTGCCAGCACCCTTACCGGCGGGGCCAACGTCCTGACTTTC. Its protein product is CASTLTGGANVLTF. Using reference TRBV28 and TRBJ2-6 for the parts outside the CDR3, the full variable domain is DVKVTQSSRYLVKRTGEKVFLECVQDMDHENMFWYRQDPGLGLRLIYFSYDVKMKEKGDIPEGYSVSREKKERFSLILESASTNQTSMYLCASTLTGGANVLTFGAGSRLTVL.

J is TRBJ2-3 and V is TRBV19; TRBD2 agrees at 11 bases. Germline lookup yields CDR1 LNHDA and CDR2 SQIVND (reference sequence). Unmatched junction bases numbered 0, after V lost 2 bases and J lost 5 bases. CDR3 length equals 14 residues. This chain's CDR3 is CASSITSGRDTQYF. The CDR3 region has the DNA TGTGCCAGTAGTATAACTAGCGGGAGAGATACGCAGTATTTT.

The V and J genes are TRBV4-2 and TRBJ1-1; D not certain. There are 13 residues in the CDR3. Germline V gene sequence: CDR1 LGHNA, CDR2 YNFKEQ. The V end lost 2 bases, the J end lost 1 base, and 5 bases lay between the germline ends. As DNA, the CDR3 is TGTGCCAGCAGCCAACAAAGGAACACTGAAGCTTTCTTT. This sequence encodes CASSQQRNTEAFF.

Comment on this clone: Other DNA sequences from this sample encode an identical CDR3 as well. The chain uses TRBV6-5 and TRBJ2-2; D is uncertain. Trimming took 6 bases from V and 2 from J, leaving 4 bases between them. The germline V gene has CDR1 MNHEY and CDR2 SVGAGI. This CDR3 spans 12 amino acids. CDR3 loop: CASSSNTGELFF. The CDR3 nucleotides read TGTGCCAGCAGCAGTAACACCGGGGAGCTGTTTTTT.

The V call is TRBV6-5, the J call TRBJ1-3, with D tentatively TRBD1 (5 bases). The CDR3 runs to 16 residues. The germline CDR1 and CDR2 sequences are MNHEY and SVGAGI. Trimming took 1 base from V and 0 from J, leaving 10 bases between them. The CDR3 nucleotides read TGTGCCAGCAGTTACTGGGGCTACTCCTCTGGAAACACCATATATTTT. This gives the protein CASSYWGYSSGNTIYF.